A selection of T cell receptor beta chains follows, all from one sample in a study of T cell clonotyping in hematopoietic cell transplantation. Profiled with immunoSEQ multiplex PCR; TCRdb holds only in-frame clones, not every one. The repertoire has 27,000 or so clones, 90% to 96% of them found once; the top ten carry approximately 1.3%. The sequenced sample was peripheral blood mononuclear cells. Receptor source: a man between 50 and 59 years old in good health. Some clones in this sample may be carry-over from other donors' samples. Both conserved end residues are part of each CDR3. A D gene is named only where the DNA matches it firmly. Rows may omit the clone size; those that give it use once, few, many or a size class.

j_call: TRBJ1-5
v_call: TRBV29-1
clone_size: .
d_call: .
cdr3_nt: TGCAGCGTTGATTGTGGTCAGCCCCAGCATTTT
cdr3_aa: CSVDCGQPQHF

j_call: TRBJ1-2
v_call: TRBV5-1
clone_size: .
d_call: TRBD1
cdr3_nt: TGCGCCAGCAGCTGGGGGACAGGGGTAGGCTATGGCTACACCTTC
cdr3_aa: CASSWGTGVGYGYTF

j_call: TRBJ1-2
v_call: TRBV28
clone_size: .
d_call: TRBD1
cdr3_nt: TGTGCCAGCAGTTCACCAGGGGGTCCATATGGCTACACCTTC
cdr3_aa: CASSSPGGPYGYTF

j_call: TRBJ2-7
v_call: TRBV5-1
clone_size: .
d_call: .
cdr3_nt: TGCGCCAGCAGCTTGGTGCCAGACGCAACCTACGAGCAGTACTTC
cdr3_aa: CASSLVPDATYEQYF

j_call: TRBJ2-1
v_call: TRBV6-5
clone_size: .
d_call: .
cdr3_nt: TGTGCCAGCAGACTGCTTGAAGGGGTTGGTGAGCAGTTCTTC
cdr3_aa: CASRLLEGVGEQFF

j_call: TRBJ1-4
v_call: TRBV7-2
clone_size: .
d_call: .
cdr3_nt: TGTGCCAGCAGCCGGGACACCGAAAAACTGTTTTTT
cdr3_aa: CASSRDTEKLFF

j_call: TRBJ1-6
v_call: TRBV30
clone_size: .
d_call: .
cdr3_nt: TGTGCCTGGAGTGTACAACAGTATAATTCACCCCTCCACTTT
cdr3_aa: CAWSVQQYNSPLHF

j_call: TRBJ2-2
v_call: TRBV10-2
clone_size: .
d_call: TRBD2
cdr3_nt: TGCGCCAGCAGCCCACTAGCGGGGGGTACCGGGGAGCTGTTTTTT
cdr3_aa: CASSPLAGGTGELFF

j_call: TRBJ1-4
v_call: TRBV6-5
clone_size: .
d_call: TRBD1
cdr3_nt: TGTGCCAGCAGTCGAACAGGGGGGAATGAAAAACTGTTTTTT
cdr3_aa: CASSRTGGNEKLFF

j_call: TRBJ1-1
v_call: TRBV2
clone_size: .
d_call: .
cdr3_nt: TGTGCCAGCAGTCAGAACAGGGTGGTGAACACTGAAGCTTTCTTT
cdr3_aa: CASSQNRVVNTEAFF

j_call: TRBJ2-3
v_call: TRBV7-2
clone_size: once
d_call: .
cdr3_nt: TGTGCCAGCAGCTTAAACGGGTTGGGCACAGATACGCAGTATTTT
cdr3_aa: CASSLNGLGTDTQYF

j_call: TRBJ2-7
v_call: TRBV4-2
clone_size: .
d_call: TRBD2
cdr3_nt: TGTGCCAGCAGCCAAGTCTCCCTAGCGGGGGGCCAACCGGCTTACGAGCAGTACTTC
cdr3_aa: CASSQVSLAGGQPAYEQYF

j_call: TRBJ2-7
v_call: TRBV9
clone_size: .
d_call: TRBD1
cdr3_nt: TGTGCCAGCAGCGTAGGTCAGGGGGTGTACGAGCAGTACTTC
cdr3_aa: CASSVGQGVYEQYF

j_call: TRBJ1-5
v_call: TRBV28
clone_size: .
d_call: .
cdr3_nt: TGTGCCAGCAGTTTGGGGCGGGCCAGGGGCGATCAGCCCCAGCATTTT
cdr3_aa: CASSLGRARGDQPQHF

j_call: TRBJ1-2
v_call: TRBV4-3
clone_size: .
d_call: .
cdr3_nt: TGCGCCAGCAGCCAAGCCACCAACTATGGCTACACCTTC
cdr3_aa: CASSQATNYGYTF

j_call: TRBJ1-2
v_call: TRBV4-3
clone_size: .
d_call: .
cdr3_nt: TGCGCCAGCAGCCAAGATCCGACGGGTAACTATGGCTACACCTTC
cdr3_aa: CASSQDPTGNYGYTF

j_call: TRBJ1-1
v_call: TRBV10-3
clone_size: .
d_call: TRBD1
cdr3_nt: TGTGCCATCAGTGGGGCAGGGGGGGGGACTGAAGCTTTCTTT
cdr3_aa: CAISGAGGGTEAFF

j_call: TRBJ2-7
v_call: TRBV7-3
clone_size: .
d_call: TRBD2
cdr3_nt: TGTGCCAGCAGCCCGCGGGGGGCCCCCTACGAGCAGTACTTC
cdr3_aa: CASSPRGAPYEQYF

j_call: TRBJ1-5
v_call: TRBV5-6
clone_size: .
d_call: .
cdr3_nt: TGTGCCAGCAGCTTAAGCAATCAGCCCCAGCATTTT
cdr3_aa: CASSLSNQPQHF

j_call: TRBJ1-2
v_call: TRBV7-2
clone_size: .
d_call: .
cdr3_nt: TGTGCCAGCAGCCCTACCCCAGGGGTTGGCTACACCTTC
cdr3_aa: CASSPTPGVGYTF

j_call: TRBJ1-1
v_call: TRBV20-1
clone_size: .
d_call: .
cdr3_nt: TGCAGTGCTAGAGGGGCCACTGAAGCTTTCTTT
cdr3_aa: CSARGATEAFF

j_call: TRBJ1-1
v_call: TRBV7-9
clone_size: .
d_call: TRBD1
cdr3_nt: TGTGCCAGCAGCCTTTTAGACAGGGGCGGGACTGAAGCTTTCTTT
cdr3_aa: CASSLLDRGGTEAFF

j_call: TRBJ1-1
v_call: TRBV7-2
clone_size: .
d_call: TRBD1
cdr3_nt: TGTGCCAGCAGCTCACGGACAGGGGCGTCGAACACTGAAGCTTTCTTT
cdr3_aa: CASSSRTGASNTEAFF

j_call: TRBJ2-5
v_call: TRBV9
clone_size: .
d_call: TRBD2
cdr3_nt: TGTGCCAGCAGCGTACTGGGACTAGCGGGGGAACAAGAGACCCAGTACTTC
cdr3_aa: CASSVLGLAGEQETQYF

j_call: TRBJ1-5
v_call: TRBV7-2
clone_size: .
d_call: .
cdr3_nt: TGTGCCAGCAGCTTAGAACTACAGCCCCAGCATTTT
cdr3_aa: CASSLELQPQHF

j_call: TRBJ1-1
v_call: TRBV9
clone_size: .
d_call: .
cdr3_nt: TGTGCCAGCAGCGCCCGGGACGGACATTGGAACACTGAAGCTTTCTTT
cdr3_aa: CASSARDGHWNTEAFF

j_call: TRBJ2-5
v_call: TRBV5-6
clone_size: .
d_call: TRBD1
cdr3_nt: TGTGCCAGCAGTCGACAGGGACAGGGGGAGACCCAGTACTTC
cdr3_aa: CASSRQGQGETQYF

j_call: TRBJ1-2
v_call: TRBV2
clone_size: .
d_call: .
cdr3_nt: TGTGCCAGCAGTCGCGATTACTATGGCTACACCTTC
cdr3_aa: CASSRDYYGYTF

j_call: TRBJ2-7
v_call: TRBV10-1
clone_size: .
d_call: .
cdr3_nt: TGCGCCAGCAGTGAGGGGGAAAACGAGCAGTACTTC
cdr3_aa: CASSEGENEQYF

j_call: TRBJ2-2
v_call: TRBV27
clone_size: .
d_call: TRBD1
cdr3_nt: TGTGCCAGCAGTCGACAGGGCGGTGGGACCGGGGAGCTGTTTTTT
cdr3_aa: CASSRQGGGTGELFF

j_call: TRBJ2-1
v_call: TRBV15
clone_size: once
d_call: .
cdr3_nt: TGTGCCACCAGCAGAGATTCGGGGGGCGGGGAGCAGTTCTTC
cdr3_aa: CATSRDSGGGEQFF

j_call: TRBJ2-7
v_call: TRBV28
clone_size: .
d_call: TRBD2
cdr3_nt: TGTGCCAGCAGCCTTCTAGCGGGGGCCCACGAGCAGTACTTC
cdr3_aa: CASSLLAGAHEQYF

j_call: TRBJ2-1
v_call: TRBV6-5
clone_size: .
d_call: TRBD2
cdr3_nt: TGTGCCAGCAGTACAAGCGGGGGGCCCCCCTCTGAGCAGTTCTTC
cdr3_aa: CASSTSGGPPSEQFF

j_call: TRBJ2-6
v_call: TRBV7-2
clone_size: once
d_call: .
cdr3_nt: TGTGCCAGCAGCTTAGAGGTGCGCTCTGGGGCCAACGTCCTGACTTTC
cdr3_aa: CASSLEVRSGANVLTF

j_call: TRBJ2-3
v_call: TRBV5-1
clone_size: .
d_call: TRBD2
cdr3_nt: TGCGCCAGCAGCTTGACTAGCGGGGGGTCACGGGGAACGCAGTATTTT
cdr3_aa: CASSLTSGGSRGTQYF

j_call: TRBJ1-1
v_call: TRBV6-6
clone_size: .
d_call: .
cdr3_nt: TGTGCCAGCAGTTTCTCCAGTGAAGCTTTCTTT
cdr3_aa: CASSFSSEAFF

j_call: TRBJ2-5
v_call: TRBV29-1
clone_size: once
d_call: .
cdr3_nt: TGCAGCGTTGCCAAAGGGGGGGGAGGGCAAGAGACCCAGTACTTC
cdr3_aa: CSVAKGGGGQETQYF

j_call: TRBJ2-7
v_call: TRBV7-2
clone_size: once
d_call: .
cdr3_nt: TGTGCCAGCAGCTATTACTACGAGCAGTACTTC
cdr3_aa: CASSYYYEQYF

j_call: TRBJ1-2
v_call: TRBV6-6
clone_size: once
d_call: .
cdr3_nt: TGTGCCACCGCCTACGGAACAGGAGGTGGCTACACCTTC
cdr3_aa: CATAYGTGGGYTF

j_call: TRBJ2-1
v_call: TRBV5-1
clone_size: .
d_call: .
cdr3_nt: TGCGCCAGCAGCTTCACGGGGGGCTCGTCCTACAATGAGCAGTTCTTC
cdr3_aa: CASSFTGGSSYNEQFF

j_call: TRBJ2-7
v_call: TRBV6-8
clone_size: .
d_call: .
cdr3_nt: TGTGCTCTTATAGGGGAGCAGTACTTC
cdr3_aa: CALIGEQYF

j_call: TRBJ2-1
v_call: TRBV10-3
clone_size: .
d_call: .
cdr3_nt: TGTGCCATCAGTGGGGACAGCGGGAATGAGCAGTTCTTC
cdr3_aa: CAISGDSGNEQFF

j_call: TRBJ1-1
v_call: TRBV19
clone_size: .
d_call: .
cdr3_nt: TGTGCCAGTACGGGTGGGGGGCCCTCAGCTTTCTTT
cdr3_aa: CASTGGGPSAFF

j_call: TRBJ2-1
v_call: TRBV4-1
clone_size: .
d_call: .
cdr3_nt: TGCGCCAGCAGCCAAGTGGGGAGGGGGGGCCCCTACAATGAGCAGTTCTTC
cdr3_aa: CASSQVGRGGPYNEQFF

j_call: TRBJ1-3
v_call: TRBV9
clone_size: once
d_call: .
cdr3_nt: TGTGCCAGCAGCGCGGACAGCTCTGGAAACACCATATATTTT
cdr3_aa: CASSADSSGNTIYF

j_call: TRBJ1-1
v_call: TRBV6-5
clone_size: .
d_call: .
cdr3_nt: TGTGCCAGCAGAAGACACGAGGGGACACCGAAAGCTTTCTTT
cdr3_aa: CASRRHEGTPKAFF

j_call: TRBJ2-7
v_call: TRBV5-6
clone_size: .
d_call: TRBD1
cdr3_nt: TGTGCCAGCAGCCTCCCCGGGCCAGGGGGATCCGAGCAGTACTTC
cdr3_aa: CASSLPGPGGSEQYF

j_call: TRBJ2-1
v_call: TRBV19
clone_size: .
d_call: .
cdr3_nt: TGTGCCAGTAGTACCGATAGAGGGAACTACAATGAGCAGTTCTTC
cdr3_aa: CASSTDRGNYNEQFF

j_call: TRBJ1-4
v_call: TRBV28
clone_size: .
d_call: .
cdr3_nt: TGTGCCAGCAGTTTACTCGGAGGGGCGGGTGAAAAACTGTTTTTT
cdr3_aa: CASSLLGGAGEKLFF

j_call: TRBJ1-5
v_call: TRBV4-3
clone_size: .
d_call: .
cdr3_nt: TGCGCCAGCAGCCAAGGGGTCGGGGGGCTTGGCAATCAGCCCCAGCATTTT
cdr3_aa: CASSQGVGGLGNQPQHF

j_call: TRBJ2-1
v_call: TRBV5-8
clone_size: .
d_call: .
cdr3_nt: TGTGCCAGCAGCTTGGTTGGCAGCCCTAGTTCCTACAATGAGCAGTTCTTC
cdr3_aa: CASSLVGSPSSYNEQFF

j_call: TRBJ1-1
v_call: TRBV27
clone_size: .
d_call: .
cdr3_nt: TGTGCCAGCAGTTTAGGAATTAACACTGAAGCTTTCTTT
cdr3_aa: CASSLGINTEAFF

j_call: TRBJ1-4
v_call: TRBV2
clone_size: few
d_call: TRBD1
cdr3_nt: TGTGCCAGCAGTGTAAGGGAGGGACAGCCAACAGGGAGACTGTTTTTT
cdr3_aa: CASSVREGQPTGRLFF

j_call: TRBJ2-1
v_call: TRBV30
clone_size: .
d_call: .
cdr3_nt: TGTGCCTGGAGTGTACGGACCTCCGGCTACAATGAGCAGTTCTTC
cdr3_aa: CAWSVRTSGYNEQFF